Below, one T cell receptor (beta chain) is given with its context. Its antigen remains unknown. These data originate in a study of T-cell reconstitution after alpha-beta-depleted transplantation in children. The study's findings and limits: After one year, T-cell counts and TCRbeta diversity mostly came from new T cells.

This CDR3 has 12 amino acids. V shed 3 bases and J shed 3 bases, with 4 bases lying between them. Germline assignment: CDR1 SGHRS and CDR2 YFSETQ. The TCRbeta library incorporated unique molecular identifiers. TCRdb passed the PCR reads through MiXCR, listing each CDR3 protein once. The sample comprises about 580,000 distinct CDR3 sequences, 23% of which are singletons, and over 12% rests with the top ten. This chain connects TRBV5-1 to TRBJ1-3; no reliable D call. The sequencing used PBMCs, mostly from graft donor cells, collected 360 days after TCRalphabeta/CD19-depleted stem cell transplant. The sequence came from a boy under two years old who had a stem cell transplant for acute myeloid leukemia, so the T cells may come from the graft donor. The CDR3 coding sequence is TGCGCCAGCAGCTCCCTTGGAAACACCATATATTTT. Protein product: CASSSLGNTIYF. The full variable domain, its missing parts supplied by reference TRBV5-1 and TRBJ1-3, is KAGVTQTPRYLIKTRGQQVTLSCSPISGHRSVSWYQQTPGQGLQFLFEYFSETQRNKGNFPGRFSGRQFSNSRSEMNVSTLELGDSALYLCASSSLGNTIYFGEGSWLTVV.